These T cell receptor beta chains were read from a single sample in a study of cytomegalovirus exposure and HLA in healthy donors. Data came from immunoSEQ multiplex PCR; TCRdb stores just in-frame clones and leaves some out. The sample shows 95,000 to 150,000 clones, over 65% of them seen only once. The sample consisted of PBMCs. The receptors stem from a woman aged 40 to 50 in good health and CMV-seropositive. Each CDR3 is given with its conserved first and last residue. The order of the fields is D gene, V gene, J gene, clone size, CDR3 DNA, CDR3 protein. D genes are given only for firm matches. Clone size is given for some rows only: seen once, a few or many times, or a class if the clone is expanded.

>-|TRBV9|TRBJ1-1|few
TGTGCCAGCAGCGTAGTAGCAGATAGGGAGGGAGCTTTCTTT
CASSVVADREGAFF
>TRBD1|TRBV27|TRBJ2-7|-
TGTGCCAGCAGTTTGGGACAGGGAGGCGAGCAGTACTTC
CASSLGQGGEQYF
>-|TRBV7-6|TRBJ2-7|-
TGTGCCAGCAGCCAGGGGTCCTTCGACACTCCTGGCGAGCAGTACTTC
CASSQGSFDTPGEQYF
>TRBD1|TRBV6-5|TRBJ1-1|-
TGTGCCAGCAGCCCTACAGGGGCCACTGAAGCTTTCTTT
CASSPTGATEAFF
>-|TRBV5-6|TRBJ1-6|once
TGTGCCAGCAGCTTAGCAGGAGGCTCCTATAATTCACCCCTCCACTTT
CASSLAGGSYNSPLHF
>-|TRBV5-1|TRBJ2-7|-
TGCGCCAGCAGATCTACCGGGACACTATACGAGCAGTACTTC
CASRSTGTLYEQYF
>-|TRBV29-1|TRBJ2-1|-
TGCAGCGTTGATGGGGCCAGGAATGAGCAGTTCTTC
CSVDGARNEQFF
>-|TRBV7-9|TRBJ1-2|-
TGTGCCAGCAGCTTGGGGGACGGGGGTTCCTATGGCTACACCTTC
CASSLGDGGSYGYTF
>TRBD1|TRBV15|TRBJ2-6|-
TGTGCCACCAGCAGAGAGCGGACAGGGGTTTTGTCTGGGGCCAACGTCCTGACTTTC
CATSRERTGVLSGANVLTF
>TRBD1|TRBV28|TRBJ1-4|-
TGTGCCAGCACCGCAGGGGGCGCGCACGAAAAACTGTTTTTT
CASTAGGAHEKLFF
>-|TRBV2|TRBJ2-7|-
TGTGCCAGCAGGAGAACCTACGAGCAGTACTTC
CASRRTYEQYF
>-|TRBV18|TRBJ1-1|-
TGTGCCAGCTCACCATCTCCGGGACACCGGAACACTGAAGCTTTCTTT
CASSPSPGHRNTEAFF
>-|TRBV7-9|TRBJ1-4|-
TGTGCCAGCAGCTTAGCTGGGGGCAATGAAAAACTGTTTTTT
CASSLAGGNEKLFF
>-|TRBV5-1|TRBJ1-1|-
TGCGCCAGCAGCTTGGGCGCAGGTATGAACACTGAAGCTTTCTTT
CASSLGAGMNTEAFF
>TRBD1|TRBV10-3|TRBJ2-7|-
TGTGCCATCAGCAACCTGGCAGGGGGCAATGGGGCCTCCGAGCAGTACTTC
CAISNLAGGNGASEQYF
>-|TRBV6-1|TRBJ2-7|-
TGTGCCAGCAGTGAAGGGCCTAGTGCAGACTACGAGCAGTACTTC
CASSEGPSADYEQYF
>TRBD1|TRBV28|TRBJ1-5|once
TGTGCCAGCAGCCTAGACAGGGGGCTGTTTAGGAGCAATCAGCCCCAGCATTTT
CASSLDRGLFRSNQPQHF
>TRBD2|TRBV7-9|TRBJ2-1|-
TGTGCCAGCAGCTTACGGGGGGACAATGAGCAGTTCTTC
CASSLRGDNEQFF
>TRBD1|TRBV5-1|TRBJ2-1|-
TGCGCCAGCAGCCCAGTGGACAGGGACGGGGAGCAGTTCTTC
CASSPVDRDGEQFF
>TRBD1|TRBV19|TRBJ1-1|large
TGTGCCAGTAGTAGACGGGACAGGGCGAACACTGAAGCTTTCTTT
CASSRRDRANTEAFF
>-|TRBV7-2|TRBJ2-3|-
TGTGCCAGCAGCTTCGTGGTGCGGGGCTTCACAGATACGCAGTATTTT
CASSFVVRGFTDTQYF
>-|TRBV7-9|TRBJ1-2|few
TGTGCCAGCAGCTTAGCTGAGGCAGGGGTCTATGGCTACACCTTC
CASSLAEAGVYGYTF
>TRBD2|TRBV7-6|TRBJ2-1|few
TGTGCCAGCAGCTTGGGGCGGGAGGGCCGGCATGAGCAGTTCTTC
CASSLGREGRHEQFF
>-|TRBV18|TRBJ1-4|-
TGTGCCAGCGCGGCCCAGGAGGCAACTAATGAAAAACTGTTTTTT
CASAAQEATNEKLFF
>-|TRBV28|TRBJ1-6|-
TGTGCCAGCAGTCCGCTGGTAGGGGGGGGAAATTCACCCCTCCACTTT
CASSPLVGGGNSPLHF
>TRBD1|TRBV2|TRBJ2-7|-
TGTGCCAGCAAGAAGTGGGAGGGGACAGGGGGCTCCTACGAGCAGTACTTC
CASKKWEGTGGSYEQYF
>TRBD2|TRBV2|TRBJ2-1|-
TGTGCCAGCAGTGTCAGACTAGCGGCATACAATGAGCAGTTCTTC
CASSVRLAAYNEQFF
>-|TRBV28|TRBJ1-1|once
TGTGCCAGCAGACCAAGCAACCGCGACACTGAAGCTTTCTTT
CASRPSNRDTEAFF
>TRBD2|TRBV5-1|TRBJ2-6|-
TGCGCCAGCAGCTTGGCCACGGGACTAGCGGACCTGAGCTCTGGGGCCAACGTCCTGACTTTC
CASSLATGLADLSSGANVLTF
>TRBD1|TRBV6-1|TRBJ1-3|few
TGTGCCAGCAGTGAAGCGGGACCTACCGGGACAGGGCTTGGAAACACCATATATTTT
CASSEAGPTGTGLGNTIYF
>TRBD2|TRBV11-3|TRBJ2-1|-
TGTGCCAGCAGCTTAAGTGTTTACGGGGGGGAAAGCTCCTACAATGAGCAGTTCTTC
CASSLSVYGGESSYNEQFF
>TRBD2|TRBV7-6|TRBJ2-7|-
TGTGCCAGCAGCTTAGGTAGCGGGGGGGACTACGAGCAGTACTTC
CASSLGSGGDYEQYF
>-|TRBV19|TRBJ2-7|once
TGTGCCAGTAGTATGGAATCGGGCAGGGCCTACGAGCAGTACTTC
CASSMESGRAYEQYF
>-|TRBV9|TRBJ2-5|few
TGTGCCAGCAGCTCCTACCCGGGTGGGCAAGAGACCCAGTACTTC
CASSSYPGGQETQYF
>TRBD1|TRBV9|TRBJ1-2|-
TGTGCCAGCAGCGTAGGGGGACAGGGATTAGCTAACTATGGCTACACCTTC
CASSVGGQGLANYGYTF
>TRBD1|TRBV13|TRBJ1-2|-
TGTGCCAGCAGCGCCCGGGACAGGAGTTACTATGGCTACACCTTC
CASSARDRSYYGYTF
>-|TRBV12-5|TRBJ1-2|-
TGTGCTAGTGGTTTGGCCCTGGACTCCCTGGGCTATGGCTACACCTTC
CASGLALDSLGYGYTF
>-|TRBV5-8|TRBJ1-2|few
TGTGCCAGCAGCTGGAACGGGGGTCAGTGGTATGGCTACACCTTC
CASSWNGGQWYGYTF
>-|TRBV2|TRBJ1-1|-
TGTGCCAGCAGTGAAGAAGAGGGAGCTGAAGCTTTCTTT
CASSEEEGAEAFF
>TRBD2|TRBV7-2|TRBJ2-2|-
TGTGCCAGCAGCTTAGCAGGACTAGCGGGAGACCGGTTTTTT
CASSLAGLAGDRFF
>-|TRBV29-1|TRBJ1-2|-
TGCAGCGTTGAGGGCCGGGGTGGCTACACCTTC
CSVEGRGGYTF
>-|TRBV19|TRBJ1-6|-
TGTGCCAGTACTCCGGGGGGCTCACCCCTCCACTTT
CASTPGGSPLHF
>TRBD2|TRBV10-3|TRBJ2-5|-
TGTGCCACCTGGCGGGGGGGGACTCAAGAGACCCAGTACTTC
CATWRGGTQETQYF
>TRBD1|TRBV14|TRBJ2-7|few
TGTGCCAGCAGCCAAGCGGACAGGGGTACCTACGAGCAGTACTTC
CASSQADRGTYEQYF
>TRBD1|TRBV6-5|TRBJ2-7|-
TGTGCCAGCAGTTATAACAGGGGGTACGAGCAGTACTTC
CASSYNRGYEQYF
>TRBD1|TRBV10-1|TRBJ2-7|-
TGCGCCAGCAGTTCCGGACAGGGCTACGAGCAGTACTTC
CASSSGQGYEQYF
>TRBD1|TRBV7-9|TRBJ2-7|-
TGTTCCAGCAGCTTAGTTTTAGGGGGCAACGAGCAGTACTTC
CSSSLVLGGNEQYF
>-|TRBV2|TRBJ1-1|few
TGTGCCAGCAGGGGGGGAGGGTCTGAAGCTTTCTTT
CASRGGGSEAFF
>-|TRBV6-1|TRBJ2-7|-
TGTGCCAGCAGTGAAACACATTTTTCCTACGAGCAGTACTTC
CASSETHFSYEQYF
>TRBD2|TRBV4-1|TRBJ2-3|-
TGCGCCAGCAGCCACGGCTGGGGCGGGGGGCGCATAGATACGCAGTATTTT
CASSHGWGGGRIDTQYF
>-|TRBV18|TRBJ2-1|-
TGTGCCAGCTCACCGGGAGCGGATTCCTTCTACAATGAGCAGTTCTTC
CASSPGADSFYNEQFF
>TRBD2|TRBV5-4|TRBJ2-3|few
TGTGCCAGCAGCTTGGTGTCTGGGCGGGGGTCTAGCACAGATACGCAGTATTTT
CASSLVSGRGSSTDTQYF
>TRBD2|TRBV2|TRBJ2-3|-
TGTGCCAGCAGTCCTAGCGGGGACCGCACAGATACGCAGTATTTT
CASSPSGDRTDTQYF